A single sample gave rise to the 10 T cell receptor beta chains below, sequenced in a study of T cell changes during pregnancy in multiple sclerosis. Using immunoSEQ multiplex PCR, the repertoire was profiled, and TCRdb retains in-frame clones only, with some absent. The sample lists about 35,000 clones, about 92% seen once, with more than 4.5% in the top ten. The source material was peripheral blood, sampled in the third trimester of pregnancy. These receptors came from a female donor in good health, enrolled as a control in a pregnancy study.

The genes are TRBV5-1 and TRBJ1-3, with D possibly TRBD1 on 5 matching bases. The V gene lost 0 bases and the J gene lost 0 bases, with 10 bases spanning the gap. Per the germline V gene, CDR1 is SGHRS and CDR2 is YFSETQ. This CDR3 spans 16 amino acids. The CDR3 bases are TGCGCCAGCAGCTTGGCCCAGGGAAGCTCTGGAAACACCATATATTTT. Amino acids: CASSLAQGSSGNTIYF.

The chain employs TRBV14 and TRBJ2-3, with D unresolved. V was cut by 3 bases and J by 4 bases, with 8 bases left in between. Germline CDR1 SGHDN, CDR2 FVKESK. The length of the CDR3 is 13 residues. The DNA of the CDR3 is TGTGCCAGCAGCCACTACCTGTCAGATACGCAGTATTTT. This sequence encodes CASSHYLSDTQYF.

V gene TRBV5-4 combines with J gene TRBJ2-1; maybe TRBD2 (6 bases). This CDR3 has 16 amino acids. Trimming took 4 bases from V and 2 from J, leaving 16 bases between them. Germline CDR1 SGHNT, CDR2 YYREEE (reference sequence). CDR3 coding DNA: TGTGCCAGCAGCCACCCCGGTGGGGAGGCCTACAATGAGCAGTTCTTC. This gives the protein CASSHPGGEAYNEQFF.

The chain links TRBV6-1 to TRBJ1-1; perhaps TRBD1 as D (6 bases). CDR1 and CDR2 from the germline V gene are MNHNS and SASEGT. The CDR3 loop spans 10 amino acids. Trimming stripped 7 bases from V and 6 bases from J, with 6 bases between. The DNA for the CDR3 is TGTGCCAGCACAGGGGCTGAAGCTTTCTTT. Translated: CASTGAEAFF.

The chain joins TRBV28 to TRBJ1-1; 7 bases line up with TRBD1. Germline V lookup: CDR1 MDHEN, CDR2 SYDVKM. V lost 4 bases to trimming and J lost 3 bases; unmatched junction nucleotides: 5. The length of the CDR3 is 14 residues. The CDR3 here is CASSSGTAHTEAFF. CDR3 DNA sequence: TGTGCCAGCAGTTCAGGGACAGCTCACACTGAAGCTTTCTTT.

J is TRBJ2-7 and V is TRBV9, with 9 bases identical to TRBD2. After removal of 7 bases from V and 5 bases from J, the junction contained 10 bases not matched to a gene. The CDR3 spans 14 residues. CDR1 is SGDLS and CDR2 is YYNGEE in the germline V gene. This CDR3 reads CASAEGLAKNEQYF. The CDR3 DNA follows: TGTGCCAGCGCCGAGGGACTAGCAAAAAACGAGCAGTACTTC.

This CDR3 reads CASSYLGLAGGWEQYF. CDR3 DNA: TGTGCCAGCAGTTACCTGGGACTAGCGGGAGGATGGGAGCAGTACTTC. V and J are TRBV6-5 and TRBJ2-7, with TRBD2 matching over 15 bases. The CDR3 length is 16 residues. The V gene's germline CDR1 is MNHEY and CDR2 SVGAGI. V lost 2 bases to trimming and J lost 7 bases; unmatched junction nucleotides: 6.

The V call is TRBV19, the J call TRBJ2-2; 9 bases map to TRBD2. V lost 5 bases to trimming and J lost 4 bases; unmatched junction nucleotides: 5. Per germline, CDR1 LNHDA and CDR2 SQIVND (reference sequence). The CDR3 runs 15 residues. Written as DNA, the CDR3 is TGTGCCAGTAGTTTAGCGGGAGACCTCACCGGGGAGCTGTTTTTT. This encodes CASSLAGDLTGELFF.

The genes are TRBV28 and TRBJ1-4; tentatively, D is TRBD1 (6 bases). This CDR3 has 15 residues. CDR1 and CDR2 from the germline V gene are MDHEN and SYDVKM. Trimming stripped 5 bases from V and 3 bases from J, with 13 bases between. The CDR3 DNA follows: TGTGCCAGCAGTCCAACAGGGATTCCTAATGAAAAACTGTTTTTT. Its protein is CASSPTGIPNEKLFF.

The chain has TRBV7-9 and TRBJ2-1, with 11 nucleotides matching TRBD2. This CDR3 has 16 residues. Unmatched junction bases numbered 4, after V lost 5 bases and J lost 1 base. Germline-derived CDR1 and CDR2 are SEHNR and FQNEAQ (reference sequence). The CDR3 DNA is TGTGCCAGCAGCCATAGCGGGGGGGCTTCCTACAATGAGCAGTTCTTC. Its translation: CASSHSGGASYNEQFF. Complete variable domain (other parts from reference TRBV7-9 and TRBJ2-1): DTGVSQNPRHKITKRGQNVTFRCDPISEHNRLYWYRQTLGQGPEFLTYFQNEAQLEKSRLLSDRFSAERPKGSFSTLEIQRTEQGDSAMYLCASSHSGGASYNEQFFGPGTRLTVL.